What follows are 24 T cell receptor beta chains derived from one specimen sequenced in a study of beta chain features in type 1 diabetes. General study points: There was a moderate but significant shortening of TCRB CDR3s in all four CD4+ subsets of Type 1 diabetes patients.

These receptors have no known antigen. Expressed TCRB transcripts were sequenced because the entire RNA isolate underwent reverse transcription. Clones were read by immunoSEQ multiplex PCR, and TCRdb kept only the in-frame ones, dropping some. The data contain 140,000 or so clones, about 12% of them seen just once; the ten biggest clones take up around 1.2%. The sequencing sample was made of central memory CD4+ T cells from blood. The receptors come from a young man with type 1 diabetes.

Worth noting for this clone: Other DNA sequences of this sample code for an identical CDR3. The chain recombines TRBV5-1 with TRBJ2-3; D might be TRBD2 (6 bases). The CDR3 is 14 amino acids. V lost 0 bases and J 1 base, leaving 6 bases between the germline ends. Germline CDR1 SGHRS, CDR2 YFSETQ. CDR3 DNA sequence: TGCGCCAGCAGCTTGGCGGGAGGCACAGATACGCAGTATTTT. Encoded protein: CASSLAGGTDTQYF. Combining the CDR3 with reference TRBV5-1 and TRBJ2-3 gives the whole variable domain KAGVTQTPRYLIKTRGQQVTLSCSPISGHRSVSWYQQTPGQGLQFLFEYFSETQRNKGNFPGRFSGRQFSNSRSEMNVSTLELGDSALYLCASSLAGGTDTQYFGPGTRLTVL.

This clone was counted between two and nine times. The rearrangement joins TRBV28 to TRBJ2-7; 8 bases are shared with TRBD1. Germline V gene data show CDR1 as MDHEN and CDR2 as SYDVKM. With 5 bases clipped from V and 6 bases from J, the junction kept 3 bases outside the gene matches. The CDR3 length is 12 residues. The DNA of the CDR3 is TGTGCCAGCAGTCGGACAGGGTTCGAGCAGTACTTC. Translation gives CASSRTGFEQYF. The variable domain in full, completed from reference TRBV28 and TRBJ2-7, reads DVKVTQSSRYLVKRTGEKVFLECVQDMDHENMFWYRQDPGLGLRLIYFSYDVKMKEKGDIPEGYSVSREKKERFSLILESASTNQTSMYLCASSRTGFEQYFGPGTRLTVT.

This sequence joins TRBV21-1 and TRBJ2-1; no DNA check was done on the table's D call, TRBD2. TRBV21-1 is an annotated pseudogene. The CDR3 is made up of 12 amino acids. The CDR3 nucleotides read TGTGCCAGCAGCTCCCGGGGGACGGAGGAGTTCTTC. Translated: CASSSRGTEEFF.

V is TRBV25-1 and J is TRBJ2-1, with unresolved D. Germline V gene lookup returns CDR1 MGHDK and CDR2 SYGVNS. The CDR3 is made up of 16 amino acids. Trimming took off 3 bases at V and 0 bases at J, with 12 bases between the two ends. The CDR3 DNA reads TGTGCCAGCAGTGACCAGATCCTGGGCTCCTACAATGAGCAGTTCTTC. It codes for CASSDQILGSYNEQFF.

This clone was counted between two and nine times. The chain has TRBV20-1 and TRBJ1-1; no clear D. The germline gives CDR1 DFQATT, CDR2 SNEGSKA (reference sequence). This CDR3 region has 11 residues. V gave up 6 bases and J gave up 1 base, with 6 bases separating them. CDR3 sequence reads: CSAKENTEAFF. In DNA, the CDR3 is TGCAGTGCCAAGGAGAACACTGAAGCTTTCTTT.

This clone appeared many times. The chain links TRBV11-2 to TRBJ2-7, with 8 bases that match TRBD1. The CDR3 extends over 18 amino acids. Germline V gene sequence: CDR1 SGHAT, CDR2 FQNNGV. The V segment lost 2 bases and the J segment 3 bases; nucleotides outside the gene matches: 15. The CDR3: CASSLFNRDRPLLYEQYF. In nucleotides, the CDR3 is TGTGCCAGCAGCTTATTTAATCGGGACAGGCCGCTTCTCTACGAGCAGTACTTC. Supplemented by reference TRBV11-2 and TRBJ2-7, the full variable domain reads EAGVAQSPRYKIIEKRQSVAFWCNPISGHATLYWYQQILGQGPKLLIQFQNNGVVDDSQLPKDRFSAERLKGVDSTLKIQPAKLEDSAVYLCASSLFNRDRPLLYEQYFGPGTRLTVT.

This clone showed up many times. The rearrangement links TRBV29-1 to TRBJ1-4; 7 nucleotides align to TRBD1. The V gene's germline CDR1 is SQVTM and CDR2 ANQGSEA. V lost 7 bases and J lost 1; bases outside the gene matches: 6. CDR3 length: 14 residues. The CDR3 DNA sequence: TGCAGCGCCGCGACAGGGCAAACTAATGAAAAACTGTTTTTT. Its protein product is CSAATGQTNEKLFF.

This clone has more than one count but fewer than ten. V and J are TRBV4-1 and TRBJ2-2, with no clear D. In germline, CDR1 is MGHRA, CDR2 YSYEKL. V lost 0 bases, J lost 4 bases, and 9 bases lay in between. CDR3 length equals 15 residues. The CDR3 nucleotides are TGCGCCAGCAGCCAAGAGGTTTTTGTCACCGGGGAGCTGTTTTTT. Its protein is CASSQEVFVTGELFF.

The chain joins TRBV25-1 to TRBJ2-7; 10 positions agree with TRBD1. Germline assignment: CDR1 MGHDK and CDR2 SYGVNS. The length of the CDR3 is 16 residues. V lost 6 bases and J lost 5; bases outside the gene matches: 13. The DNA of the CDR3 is TGTGCCAGCAGCTACGGGTGGGGGACAGGGGAAGACGAGCAGTACTTC. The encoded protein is CASSYGWGTGEDEQYF.

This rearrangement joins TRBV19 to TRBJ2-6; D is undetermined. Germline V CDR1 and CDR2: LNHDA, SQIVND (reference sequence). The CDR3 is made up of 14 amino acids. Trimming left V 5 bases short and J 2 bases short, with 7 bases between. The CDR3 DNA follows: TGTGCCAGTAGTTCCATTCCTGGGGCCAACGTCCTGACTTTC. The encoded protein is CASSSIPGANVLTF.

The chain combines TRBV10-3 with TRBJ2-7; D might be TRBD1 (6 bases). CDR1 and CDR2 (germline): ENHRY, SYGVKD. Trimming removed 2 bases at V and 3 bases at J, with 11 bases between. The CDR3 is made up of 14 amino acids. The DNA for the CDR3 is TGTGCCATCAGTGAGAATGGACAGTACTACGAGCAGTACTTC. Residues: CAISENGQYYEQYF.

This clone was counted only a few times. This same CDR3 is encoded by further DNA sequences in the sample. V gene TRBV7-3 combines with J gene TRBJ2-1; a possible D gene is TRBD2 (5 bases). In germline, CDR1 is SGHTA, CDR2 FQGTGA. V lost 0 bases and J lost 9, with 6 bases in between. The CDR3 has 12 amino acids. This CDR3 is CASSLTGLEQFF. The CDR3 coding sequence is TGTGCCAGCAGCTTAACTGGACTTGAGCAGTTCTTC.

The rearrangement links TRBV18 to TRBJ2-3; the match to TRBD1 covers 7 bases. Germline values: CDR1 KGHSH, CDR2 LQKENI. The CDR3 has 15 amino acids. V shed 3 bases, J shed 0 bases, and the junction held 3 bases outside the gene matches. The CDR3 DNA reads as TGTGCCAGCTCACCGATGACAGGGAGCACAGATACGCAGTATTTT. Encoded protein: CASSPMTGSTDTQYF.

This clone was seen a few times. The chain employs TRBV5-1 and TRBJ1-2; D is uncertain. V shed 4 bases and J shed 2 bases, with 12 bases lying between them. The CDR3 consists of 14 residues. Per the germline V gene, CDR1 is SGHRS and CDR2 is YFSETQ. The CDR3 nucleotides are TGCGCCAGCAGCCCAGAAGCAGCAAACTATGGCTACACCTTC. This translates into CASSPEAANYGYTF.

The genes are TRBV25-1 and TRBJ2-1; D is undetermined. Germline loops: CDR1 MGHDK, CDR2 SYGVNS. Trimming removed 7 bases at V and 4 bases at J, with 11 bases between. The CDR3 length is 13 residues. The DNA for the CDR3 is TGTGCCAGCATGAGTACTCGGTACAATGAGCAGTTCTTC. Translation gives CASMSTRYNEQFF.

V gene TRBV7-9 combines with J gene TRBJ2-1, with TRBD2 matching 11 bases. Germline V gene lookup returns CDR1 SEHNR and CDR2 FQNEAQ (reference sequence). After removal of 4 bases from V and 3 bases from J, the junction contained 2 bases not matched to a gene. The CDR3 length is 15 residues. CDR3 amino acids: CASSSGTSGYNEQFF. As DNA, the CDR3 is TGTGCCAGCAGCTCCGGGACTAGCGGCTACAATGAGCAGTTCTTC.

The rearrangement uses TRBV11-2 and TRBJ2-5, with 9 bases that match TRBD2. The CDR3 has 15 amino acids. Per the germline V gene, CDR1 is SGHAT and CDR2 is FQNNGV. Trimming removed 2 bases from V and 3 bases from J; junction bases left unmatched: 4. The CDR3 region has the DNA TGTGCCAGCAGCTTATTCCTAGCGGGGAAAGAGACCCAGTACTTC. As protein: CASSLFLAGKETQYF.

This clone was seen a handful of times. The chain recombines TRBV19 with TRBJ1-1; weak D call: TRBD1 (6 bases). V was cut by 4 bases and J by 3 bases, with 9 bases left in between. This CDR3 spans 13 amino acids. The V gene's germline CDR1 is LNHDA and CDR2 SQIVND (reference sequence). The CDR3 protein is CASSTQGDTEAFF. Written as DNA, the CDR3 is TGTGCCAGTAGTACACAGGGAGACACTGAAGCTTTCTTT.

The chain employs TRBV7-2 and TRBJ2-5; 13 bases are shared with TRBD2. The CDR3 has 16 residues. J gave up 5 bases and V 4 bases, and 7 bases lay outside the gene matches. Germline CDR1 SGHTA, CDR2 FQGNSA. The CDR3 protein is CASSSWTSGGGETQYF. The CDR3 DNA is TGTGCCAGCAGCTCCTGGACTAGCGGGGGAGGGGAGACCCAGTACTTC.

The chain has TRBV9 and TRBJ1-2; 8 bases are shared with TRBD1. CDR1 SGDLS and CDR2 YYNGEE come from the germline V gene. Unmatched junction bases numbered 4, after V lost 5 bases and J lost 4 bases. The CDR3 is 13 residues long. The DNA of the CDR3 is TGTGCCAGCAGGGCCACAGGGGGCTATGGCTACACCTTC. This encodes CASRATGGYGYTF.

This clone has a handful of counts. The CDR3 coding sequence is TGTGCCAGCTCAAGTGGCGGGGCTAGCACAGATACGCAGTATTTT. As protein: CASSSGGASTDTQYF. The chain joins TRBV18 to TRBJ2-3, with D perhaps TRBD2 (6 bases). The germline V and J ends were trimmed by 5 bases and 0 bases, with 12 bases remaining between them. The CDR3 runs 15 residues. Germline values: CDR1 KGHSH, CDR2 LQKENI.

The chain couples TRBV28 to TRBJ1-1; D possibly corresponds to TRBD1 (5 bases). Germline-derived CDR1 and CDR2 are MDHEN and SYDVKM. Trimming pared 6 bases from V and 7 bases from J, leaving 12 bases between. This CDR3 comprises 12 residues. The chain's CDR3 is CASRSGDLEAFF. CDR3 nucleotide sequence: TGTGCCAGCAGATCGGGGGACCTTGAAGCTTTCTTT.

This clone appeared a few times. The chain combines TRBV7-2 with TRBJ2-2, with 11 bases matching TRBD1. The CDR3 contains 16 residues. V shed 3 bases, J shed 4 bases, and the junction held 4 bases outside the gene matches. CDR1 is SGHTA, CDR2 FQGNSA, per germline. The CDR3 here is CASSFRTGGSTGELFF. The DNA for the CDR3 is TGTGCCAGCAGCTTCAGGACAGGGGGCAGCACCGGGGAGCTGTTTTTT.

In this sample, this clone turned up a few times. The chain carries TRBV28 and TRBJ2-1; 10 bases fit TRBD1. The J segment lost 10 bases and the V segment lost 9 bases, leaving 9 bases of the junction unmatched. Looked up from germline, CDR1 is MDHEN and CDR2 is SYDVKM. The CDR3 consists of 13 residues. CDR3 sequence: CASYTGTGDEQFF. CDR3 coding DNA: TGTGCCAGTTATACCGGGACAGGGGACGAGCAGTTCTTC.